A single sample is the source of the 15 T cell receptor beta chains below, sequenced in a study of T cells in Graves' hyperthyroidism and ophthalmopathy. There were TCR beta CDR3 regions amplified from RNA transcripts. Carried out on the TCR CDR3, a first-round RT-PCR used the HTBI primer set. A single record per CDR3 protein comes from TCRdb applying MiXCR to the multiplex PCR reads. The sample includes about 420,000 distinct CDR3 sequences, more than 15% of them seen just once. The sequenced sample consisted of blood. The receptors come from a young woman with Graves' hyperthyroidism.

CDR3 sequence reads: CAISTGGTYNEQFF. CDR3 in DNA: TGTGCCATATCGACAGGGGGCACCTACAATGAGCAGTTCTTC. This chain joins TRBV10-3 and TRBJ2-1, with 10 bases lining up with TRBD1. Germline values: CDR1 ENHRY, CDR2 SYGVKD. The CDR3 is 14 residues long. Unmatched junction bases numbered 4, after V lost 9 bases and J lost 2 bases.

This clonotype has ten or more counts. The gene calls are TRBV11-2 and TRBJ2-1; 9 bases are shared with TRBD2. The CDR3 runs to 14 residues. CDR1 and CDR2 from the germline V gene are SGHAT and FQNNGV. V lost 8 bases to trimming and J lost 3 bases; unmatched junction nucleotides: 5. The CDR3 bases are TGTGCCAGCCGCGCGGGGGGGGTCTACAATGAGCAGTTCTTC. Its protein is CASRAGGVYNEQFF.

Many counts were recorded for this clonotype. The chain employs TRBV30 and TRBJ2-5; D is undetermined. Germline CDR1 is GTSNPN and CDR2 is SVGIG (reference sequence). CDR3 length: 13 residues. Trimming removed 4 bases from V and 0 bases from J, with 9 bases in between. The CDR3: CAWKVKYQETQYF. In DNA form, the CDR3 reads TGTGCCTGGAAAGTCAAGTACCAAGAGACCCAGTACTTC.

In this sample, this clonotype turned up many times. The chain links TRBV5-1 to TRBJ2-3, with 10 bases that match TRBD2. Trimming removed 3 bases from V and 4 bases from J; junction bases left unmatched: 11. CDR1 SGHRS and CDR2 YFSETQ come from the germline V gene. This CDR3 spans 17 amino acids. This CDR3 reads CASSSSGRATRADTQYF. CDR3 DNA: TGCGCCAGCAGCTCCAGCGGGAGGGCCACACGGGCAGATACGCAGTATTTT.

The table lists this clonotype with many counts. This sequence joins TRBV6-2 or TRBV6-3 and TRBJ2-5; D is undetermined. Germline V gene sequence: CDR1 MNHEY, CDR2 SVGEGT. Trimming removed 0 bases from V and 5 bases from J, with 4 bases in between. The length of the CDR3 is 12 residues. The CDR3, as DNA: TGTGCCAGCAGTTACTCTGCGGAGACCCAGTACTTC. It is translated as CASSYSAETQYF.

In this sample, this clonotype turned up many times. The rearrangement links TRBV9 to TRBJ2-1, with 12 bases that match TRBD2. This CDR3 is 15 amino acids long. Germline loops: CDR1 SGDLS, CDR2 YYNGEE. V lost 0 bases and J lost 6; bases outside the gene matches: 1. The CDR3 nucleotides read TGTGCCAGCAGCGTAGGACTAGCGGGGGTCAATGAGCAGTTCTTC. It is translated as CASSVGLAGVNEQFF.

This chain joins TRBV2 and TRBJ2-2; TRBD2 aligns across 12 bases. This CDR3 has 14 residues. The germline V gene has CDR1 SNHLY and CDR2 FYNNEI. V lost 6 bases to trimming and J lost 7 bases; unmatched junction nucleotides: 3. CDR3 sequence: CASRRTSGDGELFF. The CDR3 nucleotides are TGTGCCAGCAGGCGGACTAGCGGGGACGGGGAGCTGTTTTTT.

The sample holds many counts of this clonotype. This chain joins TRBV6-1 and TRBJ2-1; TRBD2 might be the D (6 bases). Germline CDR1 is MNHNS and CDR2 is SASEGT. The CDR3 contains 14 residues. Deletions cut 5 bases from V and 4 bases from J, with 12 bases between. The CDR3 DNA is TGTGCCAGCAGTTATGGCGGGGTATACAATGAGCAGTTCTTC. It translates to CASSYGGVYNEQFF.

The chain uses TRBV20-1 and TRBJ1-1; the D is unclear. Trimming removed 4 bases from V and 10 bases from J, with 13 bases in between. In germline, CDR1 is DFQATT, CDR2 SNEGSKA (reference sequence). CDR3 length: 11 residues. The CDR3 DNA is TGCAGTGCTACAGGACTCGCTCGAGCTTTCTTT. It is translated as CSATGLARAFF.

The sample holds many counts of this clonotype. V is TRBV6-1 and J is TRBJ1-5; D remains ambiguous. Per the germline V gene, CDR1 is MNHNS and CDR2 is SASEGT. Trimming took off 2 bases at V and 3 bases at J, with 14 bases between the two ends. The CDR3 covers 16 residues. The chain's CDR3 is CASSEHLRTTNQPQHF. CDR3 nucleotides: TGTGCCAGCAGTGAACATCTTCGGACGACCAATCAGCCCCAGCATTTT.

Ten or more counts support this clonotype. J is TRBJ2-3 and V is TRBV6-5; 9 bases are shared with TRBD2. This CDR3 comprises 17 residues. V shed 3 bases and J 0 bases; nucleotides not matched to a gene: 7. Germline loops: CDR1 MNHEY, CDR2 SVGAGI. CDR3 amino acids: CASSYRASGESTDTQYF. CDR3 nucleotides: TGTGCCAGCAGTTATCGAGCTAGCGGGGAGAGCACAGATACGCAGTATTTT.

A remark on this clonotype: A much larger clonotype is one base distant, so this may be a read error. The rearrangement links TRBV6-6 to TRBJ1-2; 8 bases align to TRBD1. Germline lookup yields CDR1 MNHNY and CDR2 SVGAGI (reference sequence). This CDR3 region has 17 residues. In nucleotides, the CDR3 is TGTGCCAGCAGTTACTCCGGGCAGGGGGCGGCTAGCTATGGCTACGCCTTC. Protein: CASSYSGQGAASYGYAF.

About this clonotype: It may be a read error: a sequence one base away is much more abundant. This chain connects TRBV7-6 to TRBJ2-1; the D gene could be TRBD1 or TRBD2 (5 bases each). The V gene's germline CDR1 is SGHVS and CDR2 FNYEAQ. Trimming took 3 bases from V and 12 from J, leaving 12 bases between them. The CDR3 is 12 amino acids. Here the CDR3 reads CASSLGPGPQFF. CDR3 nucleotides: TGTGCCAGCAGCTTGGGGCCGGGGCCGCAGTTCTTC. Filled out from reference TRBV7-6 and TRBJ2-1, the complete variable domain reads GAGVSQSPRYKVTKRGQDVALRCDPISGHVSLYWYRQALGQGPEFLTYFNYEAQQDKSGLPNDRFSAERPEGSISTLTIQRTEQRDSAMYRCASSLGPGPQFFGPGTRLTVL.

This clonotype was observed many times. V usage is TRBV10-3 and J usage is TRBJ2-7; possibly TRBD1 for D (6 bases). Germline values: CDR1 ENHRY, CDR2 SYGVKD. The V gene lost 11 bases and the J gene lost 4 bases, with 21 bases spanning the gap. This CDR3 contains 14 residues. Written as DNA, the CDR3 is TGTGCCTCGCGCTCTGGACAGTCTCTATACGAGCAGTACTTC. Protein product: CASRSGQSLYEQYF.

This clonotype has ten or more counts. The genes are TRBV7-9 and TRBJ1-1, with D unresolved. Germline V lookup: CDR1 SEHNR, CDR2 FQNEAQ (reference sequence). Deletions cut 2 bases from V and 5 bases from J, with 6 bases between. The CDR3 loop spans 12 amino acids. CDR3 bases: TGTGCCAGCAGCTTACCAGGTACTGAAGCTTTCTTT. The encoded protein is CASSLPGTEAFF.